What follows describes a single T cell receptor beta chain. The data were taken from a study of blood T cell repertoires in COVID-19. Germline V gene data show CDR1 as SEHNR and CDR2 as FQNEAQ (reference sequence). The CDR3 runs 13 residues. V was cut by 4 bases and J by 5 bases, with 11 bases left in between. Repertoires were generated with immunoSEQ multiplex PCR, while TCRdb's copy carries only in-frame clones and drops some. The table lists over 400,000 clones, just over 85% of them singletons. The genes are TRBV7-9 and TRBJ2-5; a possible D gene is TRBD2 (6 bases). The sample comprised peripheral blood. The clonotype originates from a woman aged 25-40 years with active or convalescent COVID-19. The CDR3 DNA is TGTGCCAGCAGCTCCAGCGCGGGGGAGACCCAGTACTTC. It is translated as CASSSSAGETQYF. The full variable domain, rest sourced from reference TRBV7-9 and TRBJ2-5, is DTGVSQNPRHKITKRGQNVTFRCDPISEHNRLYWYRQTLGQGPEFLTYFQNEAQLEKSRLLSDRFSAERPKGSFSTLEIQRTEQGDSAMYLCASSSSAGETQYFGPGTRLLVL.